The 27 T cell receptor beta chains presented below share a single source sample, sequenced in a study of shared clonotypes between healthy human individuals. Repertoires were generated with immunoSEQ multiplex PCR, while TCRdb's copy carries only in-frame clones and drops some. The sample shows millions of clones, approximately 94% of them seen only once. CD45RO-negative CD8 cells positively selected for CCR7 made up the naive population, which excluded terminally differentiated effector memory CD45RA+ cells. Sequencing was carried out using naive CD8+ T cells sorted from blood. The receptors stem from a man younger than 30 in good health.

This chain links TRBV5-1 with TRBJ2-7; TRBD1 matches 9 bases. Germline CDR1 is SGHRS and CDR2 is YFSETQ. V trimming: 4 bases; J trimming: 5 bases; junction bases outside the gene matches: 13. The CDR3 runs 16 residues. CDR3 in DNA: TGCGCCAGCAGCGGCCGGGACAGGGCCGGTGGGGACGAGCAGTACTTC. Its protein product is CASSGRDRAGGDEQYF.

This chain connects TRBV28 to TRBJ1-5; D not resolved. V lost 3 bases, J lost 8 bases, and 8 bases lay in between. The CDR3 has 12 residues. Germline CDR1 and CDR2: MDHEN and SYDVKM. This chain's CDR3 is CASSLVGKPQHF. The DNA of the CDR3 is TGTGCCAGCAGTTTGGTGGGAAAGCCCCAGCATTTT.

Points on this clone: The sample holds other DNA sequences that translate to the same CDR3. This chain joins TRBV9 and TRBJ1-5; D unresolved. This CDR3 spans 13 amino acids. Trimming left V 3 bases short and J 4 bases short, with 8 bases between. Germline loops: CDR1 SGDLS, CDR2 YYNGEE. For the CDR3, the DNA is TGTGCCAGCAGCGCGGGCCAGAATCAGCCCCAGCATTTT. Its translation: CASSAGQNQPQHF.

This chain links TRBV6-1 with TRBJ1-6, with D tentatively TRBD1 (6 bases). The CDR3 is 16 residues long. V lost 1 base to trimming and J lost 4 bases, with 11 bases between them. The germline CDR1 and CDR2 sequences are MNHNS and SASEGT. The CDR3 nucleotides read TGTGCCAGCAGTGAAGGAAGGGGGGGATATAATTCACCCCTCCACTTT. Its translation: CASSEGRGGYNSPLHF.

Comment on this clone: Other DNA sequences in this sample translate to the same CDR3. J is TRBJ2-7 and V is TRBV9; D is possibly TRBD1 or TRBD2 (6 bases each). The CDR3 is made up of 14 amino acids. Germline V gene sequence: CDR1 SGDLS, CDR2 YYNGEE. The V gene lost 3 bases and the J gene lost 2 bases, with 12 bases spanning the gap. The CDR3, as DNA: TGTGCCAGCAGCGCTGGAGGGGGAGCCTACGAGCAGTACTTC. This sequence encodes CASSAGGGAYEQYF. The whole variable domain, filled in from reference TRBV9 and TRBJ2-7, reads DSGVTQTPKHLITATGQRVTLRCSPRSGDLSVYWYQQSLDQGLQFLIQYYNGEERAKGNILERFSAQQFPDLHSELNLSSLELGDSALYFCASSAGGGAYEQYFGPGTRLTVT.

This clone was counted once. The chain uses TRBV5-6 and TRBJ2-7; D is perhaps TRBD2 (5 bases). CDR3 length: 13 amino acids. The germline V gene has CDR1 SGHDT and CDR2 YYEEEE. Deletions cut 4 bases from V and 7 bases from J, with 15 bases between. The CDR3 DNA reads TGTGCCAGCAGCACCGAACCCGGGGAGGAGCAGTACTTC. It codes for CASSTEPGEEQYF. The variable domain in full, with the rest retrieved from reference TRBV5-6 and TRBJ2-7, is DAGVTQSPTHLIKTRGQQVTLRCSPKSGHDTVSWYQQALGQGPQFIFQYYEEEERQRGNFPDRFSGHQFPNYSSELNVNALLLGDSALYLCASSTEPGEEQYFGPGTRLTVT.

A single count supports this clone. The CDR3 here is CASSPSSGGYEQYF. The CDR3 coding sequence is TGTGCCAGCAGCCCCTCCAGCGGGGGCTACGAGCAGTACTTC. The chain links TRBV7-2 to TRBJ2-7; TRBD2 matches 8 bases. The CDR3 consists of 14 residues. CDR1 and CDR2 (germline): SGHTA, FQGNSA. V shed 5 bases and J 3 bases; nucleotides not matched to a gene: 6.

The gene calls are TRBV4-1 and TRBJ2-5, with TRBD2 as a possible D gene (6 bases). V lost 1 base to trimming and J lost 4 bases, with 13 bases between them. Germline CDR1 and CDR2: MGHRA and YSYEKL. This CDR3 is 15 amino acids long. The CDR3 here is CASSQGGEERETQYF. CDR3 bases: TGCGCCAGCAGCCAAGGCGGGGAGGAGCGAGAGACCCAGTACTTC.

V gene TRBV29-1 combines with J gene TRBJ2-1, with 9 bases that match TRBD2. The germline CDR1 and CDR2 sequences are SQVTM and ANQGSEA. V trimming: 6 bases; J trimming: 10 bases; junction bases outside the gene matches: 7. The CDR3 loop spans 12 amino acids. The CDR3 DNA sequence: TGCAGCGTCGCGGGGGGGTCGGGAGAGCAGTTCTTC. Its protein is CSVAGGSGEQFF.

This chain connects TRBV6-5 to TRBJ2-1; TRBD2 matches at 14 bases. Germline-derived CDR1 and CDR2 are MNHEY and SVGAGI. With V trimmed by 5 bases and J by 8 bases, 5 bases remained unmatched. The CDR3 totals 15 residues. CDR3 protein: CASSTGTSGSDEQFF. The CDR3 region has the DNA TGTGCCAGCAGTACCGGGACTAGCGGGAGTGATGAGCAGTTCTTC.

A remark on this clone: This CDR3 is also generated by other DNA sequences in the sample. The rearrangement links TRBV6-6 to TRBJ2-7; D gene uncertain. V was pared by 4 bases and J by 1 base, with 8 bases between. Germline-derived CDR1 and CDR2 are MNHNY and SVGAGI (reference sequence). The length of the CDR3 is 13 residues. The CDR3, as DNA: TGTGCCAGCAGTTTGGCAACTTCCTACGAGCAGTACTTC. It encodes CASSLATSYEQYF.

The chain employs TRBV30 and TRBJ1-1; 9 bases are a match to TRBD1. Trimming cost V 0 bases and J 0 bases; bases outside gene matches: 5. CDR1 is GTSNPN and CDR2 is SVGIG in the germline V gene (reference sequence). The CDR3 has 16 residues. The CDR3: CAWSVLQGAMNTEAFF. DNA of the CDR3: TGTGCCTGGAGTGTACTACAGGGGGCGATGAACACTGAAGCTTTCTTT.

V and J are TRBV2 and TRBJ2-7, with 7 nucleotides matching TRBD1. The junction had 9 bases not matched to a gene; V was cut back by 10 bases and J by 6 bases. CDR3 size: 12 residues. The germline V gene has CDR1 SNHLY and CDR2 FYNNEI. This CDR3 reads CATSRAGGEQYF. CDR3 DNA: TGTGCCACGTCCAGGGCAGGGGGCGAGCAGTACTTC.

The chain links TRBV5-4 to TRBJ2-3; 13 nucleotides align to TRBD2. V trimming: 3 bases; J trimming: 6 bases; junction bases outside the gene matches: 7. This CDR3 is built from 16 residues. The germline V gene has CDR1 SGHNT and CDR2 YYREEE (reference sequence). In nucleotides, the CDR3 is TGTGCCAGCAGCTATGATACTAGCGGGAGGGATGATACGCAGTATTTT. It yields the protein CASSYDTSGRDDTQYF.

A word on this clone: At the DNA level, this CDR3 is encoded by other sequences in the same sample as well. The V call is TRBV9, the J call TRBJ1-2; no definite D call. This CDR3 contains 13 residues. V was pared by 0 bases and J by 0 bases, with 3 bases between. The germline gives CDR1 SGDLS, CDR2 YYNGEE. CDR3 nucleotide sequence: TGTGCCAGCAGCGTAGCGGCTAACTATGGCTACACCTTC. The encoded protein is CASSVAANYGYTF.

The J gene is TRBJ2-1, the V gene TRBV15, with unresolved D. Germline-derived CDR1 and CDR2 are LNHNV and YYDKDF (reference sequence). Trimming stripped 4 bases from V and 0 bases from J, with 16 bases between. The CDR3 contains 17 residues. CDR3 nucleotide sequence: TGTGCCACCAGCACTACCTCCCCCCAGCGCTCCTACAATGAGCAGTTCTTC. The encoded protein is CATSTTSPQRSYNEQFF.

This rearrangement joins TRBV4-1 to TRBJ2-1, with 7 nucleotides matching TRBD2. The CDR3 extends over 16 amino acids. CDR1 is MGHRA, CDR2 YSYEKL, per germline. Losses at the gene ends were 0 bases for V and 7 bases for J; bases not matched to a gene: 9. The chain's CDR3 is CASSQDPAGTRNEQFF. The CDR3 DNA reads TGCGCCAGCAGCCAAGACCCAGCGGGAACTCGGAATGAGCAGTTCTTC.

The V gene is TRBV30, the J gene TRBJ2-5; either TRBD1 or TRBD2 may supply D (5 bases each). The CDR3 is 16 residues long. Germline V gives CDR1 GTSNPN, CDR2 SVGIG (reference sequence). Trimming took 0 bases from V and 4 from J, leaving 18 bases between them. CDR3 nucleotide sequence: TGTGCCTGGAGTGTACTATCGACCAGGGAGCGAGAGACCCAGTACTTC. This translates into CAWSVLSTRERETQYF.

The chain is built from TRBV4-1 and TRBJ2-7, with 9 bases matching TRBD2. CDR3 length: 16 amino acids. Germline V gene sequence: CDR1 MGHRA, CDR2 YSYEKL. Trimming took 1 base from V and 2 from J; bases not matched to a gene: 6. The CDR3 is CASSQGTAGGAYEQYF. Here the CDR3 DNA reads TGCGCCAGCAGCCAAGGTACAGCGGGAGGTGCCTACGAGCAGTACTTC.

V usage is TRBV7-6 and J usage is TRBJ2-7, with a possible D match to TRBD1 (7 bases). Germline CDR1 reads SGHVS; CDR2 reads FNYEAQ. The CDR3 loop spans 16 amino acids. Trimming removed 0 bases from V and 1 base from J, with 13 bases in between. CDR3 nucleotides: TGTGCCAGCAGCTTAGCGGGCCAGGGGGGATCCTACGAGCAGTACTTC. Amino acids: CASSLAGQGGSYEQYF.

This chain uses TRBV6-1 with TRBJ2-7; no firm D call. Trimming removed 3 bases from V and 4 bases from J, with 7 bases in between. This CDR3 has 12 residues. Germline CDR1 is MNHNS and CDR2 is SASEGT. The CDR3 region has the DNA TGTGCCAGCAGTGACGCAAGTTACGAGCAGTACTTC. This sequence encodes CASSDASYEQYF.

The chain carries TRBV4-1 and TRBJ2-7; D perhaps matches TRBD2 (5 bases). V dropped 2 bases and J dropped 3 bases, with 11 bases sitting between them. The CDR3 is made up of 14 amino acids. CDR1 is MGHRA, CDR2 YSYEKL, per germline. CDR3 in amino acids: CASSQSRRIYEQYF. The DNA of the CDR3 is TGCGCCAGCAGCCAAAGTCGGAGGATCTACGAGCAGTACTTC.

Of note for this clone: Other DNA sequences in the same sample also yield this CDR3. The chain has TRBV4-3 and TRBJ2-2; D is ambiguous. V lost 0 bases to trimming and J lost 0 bases, with 5 bases between them. Germline CDR1 LGHNA, CDR2 YSLEER. The length of the CDR3 is 15 residues. This CDR3 reads CASSQEASNTGELFF. The CDR3 nucleotides read TGCGCCAGCAGCCAAGAGGCCTCGAACACCGGGGAGCTGTTTTTT.

The chain combines TRBV11-2 with TRBJ1-2; D call uncertain. The CDR3 sequence is 14 residues long. Trimming removed 5 bases at V and 4 bases at J, with 14 bases between. Germline V gene sequence: CDR1 SGHAT, CDR2 FQNNGV. The CDR3 sequence is CASSQAPDSYGYTF. CDR3 bases: TGTGCCAGCAGCCAAGCTCCAGACTCCTATGGCTACACCTTC.

The sample holds one count of this clone. The chain couples TRBV4-3 to TRBJ2-1, with 8 bases fitting TRBD2. V gave up 1 base and J gave up 4 bases; unmatched junction bases: 6. This CDR3 is 16 amino acids long. CDR1 is LGHNA and CDR2 is YSLEER in the germline V gene. In nucleotides, the CDR3 is TGCGCCAGCAGCCAAGGTCATGAGCGGGAGTACAATGAGCAGTTCTTC. This sequence encodes CASSQGHEREYNEQFF.

CDR3 sequence: CASSSGTTNSPLHF. DNA of the CDR3: TGTGCCAGTAGCTCCGGGACCACTAATTCACCCCTCCACTTT. The chain has TRBV19 and TRBJ1-6, with D possibly matching TRBD1 (5 bases). V lost 6 bases and J lost 6, with 12 bases in between. The CDR3 sequence is 14 residues long. Germline CDR1 reads LNHDA; CDR2 reads SQIVND (reference sequence).

The gene calls are TRBV11-2 and TRBJ2-7, with D possibly matching TRBD2 (6 bases). V was cut by 5 bases and J by 7 bases, with 15 bases left in between. The CDR3 has 13 residues. The germline V gene encodes CDR1 SGHAT and CDR2 FQNNGV. The CDR3, as DNA: TGTGCCAGCAGCATTGGGGGGTTAGTGGAGCAGTACTTC. This gives the protein CASSIGGLVEQYF.